Reported below is one TCR beta chain. Its antigen is not yet known. No per-base quality is available; no much larger clone lies one base away. The germline V gene encodes CDR1 LNHNV and CDR2 YYDKDF (reference sequence). The CDR3 numbers 15 residues from cysteine through phenylalanine. Only the CDR3 DNA is retained, 45 bases long and in frame from the first base. Trimming at the junction amounts to 3 bases on V and 8 bases on J, and the germline ends lie 19 bases apart. The study deep-sequenced TCR repertoires of sorted CD4+ and CD8+ blood T cells from severe aplastic anemia patients and healthy subjects. Ficoll-Paque density gradient centrifugation was used to isolate peripheral blood mononuclear cells. Before DNA extraction, CD4+ and CD8+ T cells were sorted by FACS or by magnetic beads. TCR beta VDJ combination and CDR3 sequence profiling used genomic DNA as the template. TCR repertoire sequencing was run on an Illumina HiSeq 2000. In the source study's methods: TRBV/TRBJ rearrangement plots, CDR3 size and DJ length profiles, and Simpson's diversity index were used to assess repertoires. The most abundant DNA sequence in the deep sequencing data was defined as the immunodominant clone. CDR3 amino acid sequences were screened for sharing across subjects and were compared with published repertoires and the VDJdb database. TCRdb trimmed public reads at Q25 via fastp, called clones via MiXCR and kept in-frame beta chains. Each entry is one CDR3 protein sequence, shown with its most common DNA and genes. What appears here as the V and J calls and clone size reflects TCRdb's work, not the paper's. The sample contains 350,000 to 450,000 distinct CDR3 sequences, about two thirds of them found a single time. The top ten clonotypes cover 4% of the sample.

These data come from a study of CD8+CD57+ T cells in acquired aplastic anemia (dated by TCRdb to the late 2010s). Broadly, across the study: On average, sorted CD4+ and CD8+ cells yielded around 3.5 ug of extracted DNA, with a range of roughly 0.18 to 30 ug. Healthy donor samples averaged about 10 million reads for CD4+ and under 14 million for CD8+ cells.

Points the paper makes about the study in general: No significant difference in CD8+ Simpson's diversity was found between patients and healthy controls (P=0.060). Although some 28 CD8+ CDR3 sequences were shared by patients and controls, these sequences appeared highly expressed in patients and within the immunodominant clones of patients.

Material: sorted CD4+, CD8+, or CD8+CD57+ T cells (not recorded which) from PBMCs. The sequence came from a human donor in good health, serving as a control. The chain is encoded by TRBV15 joined to TRBJ1-2, with the D gene uncertain. The CDR3 protein: CATSSYNRADKGYTF. The sequenced DNA is TGTGCCACCAGCAGTTACAATCGGGCAGACAAAGGCTACACCTTC.